This T cell receptor (beta chain) was captured by sequencing in a study of blood T cell repertoires in COVID-19. Overall study context: In each case, the material was cDNA or gDNA derived from T cells, B-cell-depleted T cells, or PBMCs.

Produced via immunoSEQ multiplex PCR; TCRdb's table is partial and in-frame only. The repertoire has more than 300,000 clones, nearly 90% of them found once; the top ten carry 5.5% to 7%. This clone was seen once. In terms of age and location, participants ranged from roughly 18 to 100 years and lived in approximately 24 US areas. Participants were placed into cohorts based on the clinical history they reported. CDR1 SGHVS and CDR2 FQNEAQ come from the germline V gene. The CDR3 loop spans 14 amino acids. Deletions cut 5 bases from V and 11 bases from J, with 21 bases between. This receptor was obtained from a woman aged 25 to 45 who had recovered from COVID-19. V gene TRBV7-8 combines with J gene TRBJ1-1; D ambiguous. Sample: PBMCs or T cells enriched from blood (not recorded which). CDR3 in amino acids: CASSTVGVPSGAFF. In DNA, the CDR3 is TGTGCCAGCAGCACGGTGGGCGTCCCATCGGGGGCTTTCTTT.